This record concerns one T cell receptor (beta chain) sequence. V lost 0 bases to trimming and J lost 7 bases; unmatched junction nucleotides: 12. Germline V gene data show CDR1 as LGHNA and CDR2 as YSLEER. The length of the CDR3 is 18 residues. This sample is part of a study of blood T cell repertoires in COVID-19. In the study overall: The analysed material was cDNA or gDNA that came from T cells, B-cell-depleted T cells, or PBMCs.

Method: immunoSEQ multiplex PCR; TCRdb's copy keeps in-frame clones and lacks some. Counted here are more than 110,000 clones, around 80% occurring once; the ten biggest clones make up about an eighth. This TCR derives from a man aged 80 or over with acute or convalescent COVID-19. The sequencing sample was made of peripheral blood. The rearrangement joins TRBV4-3 to TRBJ2-3; 11 bases match TRBD1. CDR3 region: CASSQDLPGTGGANTQYF. The CDR3 nucleotides read TGCGCCAGCAGCCAAGATCTTCCTGGGACAGGGGGAGCGAATACGCAGTATTTT.